The source of this T cell receptor (beta chain) is a study of STAT3 mutations in large granular lymphocyte leukemia. Study overall: Immunosuppressive therapy was given to more than half of T-LGLL patients.

A remark on this clone: What it binds is unknown.

Some clones are missing from TCRdb's copy, which holds only in-frame ones; the method was immunoSEQ multiplex PCR. The sample lists under 35,000 clones; around three quarters were seen once. The germline V gene has CDR1 MNHNS and CDR2 SASEGT. The CDR3 sequence is 14 residues long. Trimming took off 5 bases at V and 0 bases at J, with 7 bases between the two ends. Study-level findings and limits: Clonal expansion was inferred from other time points because no sample existed at each clone's first appearance. After therapy, 6 of 18 patients switched clonotypes, all new clones STAT3 wild type. In T-cell large granular lymphocyte leukemia, about half of patients showed multiple immunodominant subclonotypes. Suggested: STAT3 mutation was not the ancestral event for these clonal expansions.

The V and J genes are TRBV6-1 and TRBJ1-4, with D unclear. Sequences were obtained from peripheral blood mononuclear cells. The clonotype comes from a woman aged 45-65 years with T-cell large granular lymphocyte leukemia. Some clones in this sample may be carry-over from other donors' samples. CDR3 sequence: CASSRTATNEKLFF. In DNA, the CDR3 is TGTGCCAGCAGTCGGACTGCAACTAATGAAAAACTGTTTTTT.